The following is a T cell receptor (beta chain) sequence with its context. The entry originates in a study of blood T cell repertoires in COVID-19. TCRdb's table, derived via immunoSEQ multiplex PCR, lists solely in-frame clones and lacks some. Here the sample spans a few hundred thousand clones, about nine tenths being singletons. V was cut by 6 bases and J by 13 bases, with 16 bases left in between. The CDR3 runs 13 residues. Germline CDR1 is MDHEN and CDR2 is SYDVKM. The sample taken for sequencing was peripheral blood. This clonotype was sampled from a woman younger than 45 with active or convalescent COVID-19. The chain recombines TRBV28 with TRBJ1-6; TRBD1 might be the D (6 bases). The CDR3 DNA is TGTGCCAGCAGCAACCCGGGGACATCCCCCCTCCACTTT. Protein sequence: CASSNPGTSPLHF.